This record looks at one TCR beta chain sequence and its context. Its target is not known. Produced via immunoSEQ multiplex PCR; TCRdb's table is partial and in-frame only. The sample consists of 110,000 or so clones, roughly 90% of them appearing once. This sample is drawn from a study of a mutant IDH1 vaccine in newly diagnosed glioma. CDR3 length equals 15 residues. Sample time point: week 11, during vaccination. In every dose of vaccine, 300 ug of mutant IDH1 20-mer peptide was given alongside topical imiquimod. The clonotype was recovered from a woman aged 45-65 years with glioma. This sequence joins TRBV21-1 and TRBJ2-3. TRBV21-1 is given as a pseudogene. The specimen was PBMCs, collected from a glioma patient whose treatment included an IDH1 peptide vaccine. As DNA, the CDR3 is TGTGCCAGCAGCAATTTCCAGCTAAGCACAGATACGCAGTATTTT. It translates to CASSNFQLSTDTQYF.